This T cell receptor (beta chain) was profiled in a study of human T cells and chemical hapten exposure (dated by TCRdb to about 2021). With regard to the full study: For sensitization, 2% DPC in acetone was applied to a 2 cm by 2 cm area of upper inner arm skin. Patch tests used Finn chambers with 0.01% DPC on the upper back, scored after 6 days by International Contact Dermatitis Research Group standards. Peripheral blood TCR repertoire changes were tracked in vivo in alopecia patients during primary and secondary sensitization to the hapten diphenylcyclopropenone (DPC). Twenty-nine alopecia patients gave blood for TCR sequencing at one to four time points (pre-sensitization, 2, 6 and 24 weeks). Blood samples were taken from patients before sensitization (week 0) and then at 2, 6 and about 24 weeks after DPC sensitization. Alopecia areata with under or over 50% scalp involvement, alopecia totalis and alopecia universalis were represented in the patient cohort, which was mostly female. Throughout the study period of around 25 weeks, patients also received therapeutic DPC doses to the scalp every week. Libraries were combined into a pool for sequencing, and differences in TCR yield between samples came mainly from small differences in library volumes within the pool. General study outcomes and caveats: Repeated subsampling changed both the strength of the expansion versus patch-test correlation and the threshold at which that correlation became significant. Expanded TCRs formed significantly more large CDR3 similarity clusters than pre-sensitization or healthy control sets, consistent with antigen-driven responses. Patch test score was positively correlated with the number of PT1 expanded TCRs, with significance at thresholds 8, 16 and 32 but not at 4. Because every patient had alopecia, a presumed autoimmune disease, the patients' immune response might differ from that of healthy individuals. DPC sensitization did not change how many TCRs were above 1 in 1000 frequency, and no evidence was found of alterations in global repertoire structure.

Taken with the paper, the label for time point translates to: pre-sensitization, week 0. This sample's treatment or condition label indicates: therapeutic diphenylcyclopropenone sensitization with weekly scalp DPC. At each patch-test visit, blood was drawn before the patch test was applied. Patients were considered eligible if aged 18 to 70, diagnosed with alopecia and deemed suitable for DPC therapy, and patients were excluded if pregnant. Total RNA was isolated from unfractionated whole blood collected in Tempus Blood RNA tubes. This clonotype was recorded at least ten times. This receptor's antigen is unknown. Base quality data are lacking; no much larger clone is found one base away. Receptor amplification or capture employed RACE. The listed sequencing device is NextSeq 500. During library preparation, unique molecular identifiers were attached to individual cDNA molecules so that TCRs could be counted quantitatively and reproducibly. Both TCR alpha and TCR beta chains were sequenced from each blood RNA sample. Concerning the study's data processing: The median number of TCRs per sample was roughly 94,000, ranging from roughly 20,000 to 690,600. The Decombinator software suite was used to annotate V, J and CDR3 in the TCR reads. To make PS versus PT1 abundance plots, every sample was subsampled to the same number of TCRs (28,000). Expanded TCRs were defined as absent before sensitization and observed at least eight times at the 2-week time point. TCRdb reran the public reads through fastp at Q25 and MiXCR, keeping productive beta chains. Rows are unified per CDR3 protein, each entry keeping the most common DNA and genes. The V and J calls here are based on TCRdb, not the publication. Counted in this sample were 350,000 to 400,000 distinct CDR3 sequences; less than 6.5% of them appeared once. About 2.5% of the sample is in the top ten clones.

V is pared back by 5 bases and J by 0 bases, with 17 bases lying between the germline termini. Reading from cysteine to phenylalanine, the CDR3 counts 18 amino acids. Just CDR3 DNA is preserved here, 54 bases in frame from base 1. Per the germline V gene (reference sequence), MNHEY is the CDR1 and SMNVEV is the CDR2. The specimen was whole blood, collected in connection with sensitization to the hapten diphenylcyclopropenone (DPC). The origin of this receptor is a woman aged 45-65 years with alopecia areata. Some clones in this sample may be carry-over from other donors' samples. The V gene is TRBV27 and the J gene is TRBJ2-6; the D gene cannot be named for sure. The CDR3 corresponds to CASSPSGVAPSGANVLTF. The DNA sequence is as follows: TGTGCCAGCAGTCCCTCTGGCGTTGCCCCCTCTGGGGCCAACGTCCTGACTTTC. With the portions outside the CDR3 filled from the reference TRBV27 and TRBJ2-6 genes, the complete variable region becomes EAQVTQNPRYLITVTGKKLTVTCSQNMNHEYMSWYRQDPGLGLRQIYYSMNVEVTDKGDVPEGYKVSRKEKRNFPLILESPSPNQTSLYFCASSPSGVAPSGANVLTFGAGSRLTVL.